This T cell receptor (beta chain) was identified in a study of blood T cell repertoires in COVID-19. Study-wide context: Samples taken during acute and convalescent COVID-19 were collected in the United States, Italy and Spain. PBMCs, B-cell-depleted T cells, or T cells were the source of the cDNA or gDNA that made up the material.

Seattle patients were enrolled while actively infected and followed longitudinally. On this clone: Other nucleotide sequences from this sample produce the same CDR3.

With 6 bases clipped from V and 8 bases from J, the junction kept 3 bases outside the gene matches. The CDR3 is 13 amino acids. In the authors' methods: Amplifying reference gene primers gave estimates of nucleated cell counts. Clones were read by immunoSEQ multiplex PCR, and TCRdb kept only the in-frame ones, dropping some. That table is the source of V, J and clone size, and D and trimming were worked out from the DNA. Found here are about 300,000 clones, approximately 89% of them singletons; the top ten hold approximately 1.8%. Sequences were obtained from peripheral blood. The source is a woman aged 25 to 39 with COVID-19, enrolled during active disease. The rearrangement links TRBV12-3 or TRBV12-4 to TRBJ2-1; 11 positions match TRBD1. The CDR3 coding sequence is TGTGCCAGCAGCCGGGGACAGGGGGATGAGCAGTTCTTC. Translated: CASSRGQGDEQFF.